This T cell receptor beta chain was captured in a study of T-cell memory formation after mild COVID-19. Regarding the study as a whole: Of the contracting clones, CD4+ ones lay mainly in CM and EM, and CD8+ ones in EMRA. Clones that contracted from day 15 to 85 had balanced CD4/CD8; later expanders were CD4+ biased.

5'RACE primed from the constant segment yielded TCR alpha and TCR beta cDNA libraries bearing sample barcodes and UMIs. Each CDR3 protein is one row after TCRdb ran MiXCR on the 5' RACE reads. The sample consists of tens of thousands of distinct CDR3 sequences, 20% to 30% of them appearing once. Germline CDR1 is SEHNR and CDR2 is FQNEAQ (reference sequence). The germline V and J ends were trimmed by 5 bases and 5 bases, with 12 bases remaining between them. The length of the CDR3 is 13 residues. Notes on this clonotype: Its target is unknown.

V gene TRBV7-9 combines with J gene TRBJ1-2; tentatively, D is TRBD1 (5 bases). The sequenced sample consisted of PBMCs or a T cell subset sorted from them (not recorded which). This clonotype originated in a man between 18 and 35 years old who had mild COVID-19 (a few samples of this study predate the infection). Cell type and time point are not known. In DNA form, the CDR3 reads TGTGCCAGCAGCGGTCAGGGAGGGTATGGCTACACCTTC. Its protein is CASSGQGGYGYTF.